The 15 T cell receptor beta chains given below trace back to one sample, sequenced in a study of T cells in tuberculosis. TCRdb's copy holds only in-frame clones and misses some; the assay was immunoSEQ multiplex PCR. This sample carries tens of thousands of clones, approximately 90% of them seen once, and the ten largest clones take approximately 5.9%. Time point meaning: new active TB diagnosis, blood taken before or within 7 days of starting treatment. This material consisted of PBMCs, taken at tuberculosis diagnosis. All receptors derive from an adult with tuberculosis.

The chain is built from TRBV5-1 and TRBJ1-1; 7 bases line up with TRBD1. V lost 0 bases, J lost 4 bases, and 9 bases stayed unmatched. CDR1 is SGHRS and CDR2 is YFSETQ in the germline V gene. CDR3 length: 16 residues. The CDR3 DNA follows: TGCGCCAGCAGCTTGGTTCCCGGGACAGTTCTCACTGAAGCTTTCTTT. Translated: CASSLVPGTVLTEAFF. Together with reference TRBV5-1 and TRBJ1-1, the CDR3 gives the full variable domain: KAGVTQTPRYLIKTRGQQVTLSCSPISGHRSVSWYQQTPGQGLQFLFEYFSETQRNKGNFPGRFSGRQFSNSRSEMNVSTLELGDSALYLCASSLVPGTVLTEAFFGQGTRLTVV.

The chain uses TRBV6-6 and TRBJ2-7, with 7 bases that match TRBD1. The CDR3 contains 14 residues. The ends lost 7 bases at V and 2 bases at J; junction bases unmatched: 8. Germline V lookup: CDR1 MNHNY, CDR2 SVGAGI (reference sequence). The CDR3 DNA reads TGTGCCAGCACCACGGACAGGTTCGCCTACGAGCAGTACTTC. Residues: CASTTDRFAYEQYF.

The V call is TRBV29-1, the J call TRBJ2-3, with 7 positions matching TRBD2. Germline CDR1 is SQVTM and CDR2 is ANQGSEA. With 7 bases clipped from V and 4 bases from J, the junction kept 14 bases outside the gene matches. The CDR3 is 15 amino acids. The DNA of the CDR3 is TGCAGCGCCACGCCGAGGGGCGCGGGGGCAGATACGCAGTATTTT. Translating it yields CSATPRGAGADTQYF.

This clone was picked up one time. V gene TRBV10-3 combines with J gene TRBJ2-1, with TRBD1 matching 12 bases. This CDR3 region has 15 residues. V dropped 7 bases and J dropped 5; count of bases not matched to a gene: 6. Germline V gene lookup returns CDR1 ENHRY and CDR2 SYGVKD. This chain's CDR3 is CAIKFGDRGHNEQFF. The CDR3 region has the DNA TGTGCCATCAAATTCGGGGACAGGGGGCACAATGAGCAGTTCTTC.

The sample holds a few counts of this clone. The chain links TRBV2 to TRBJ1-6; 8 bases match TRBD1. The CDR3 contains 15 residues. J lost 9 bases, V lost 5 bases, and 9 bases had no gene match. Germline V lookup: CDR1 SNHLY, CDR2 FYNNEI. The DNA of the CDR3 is TGTGCCAGCAGTCCCCCAGGGGGCTGGGGTTCACCCCTCCACTTT. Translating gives CASSPPGGWGSPLHF.

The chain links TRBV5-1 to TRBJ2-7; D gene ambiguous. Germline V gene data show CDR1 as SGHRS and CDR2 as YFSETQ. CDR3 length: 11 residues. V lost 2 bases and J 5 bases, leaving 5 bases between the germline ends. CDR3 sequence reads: CASSFLNEQYF. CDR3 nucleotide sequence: TGCGCCAGCAGCTTCCTAAACGAGCAGTACTTC.

CDR3 amino acids: CASSLSGSSYNEQFF. CDR3 coding DNA: TGTGCCAGCAGTTTAAGCGGGAGCTCCTACAATGAGCAGTTCTTC. The rearrangement links TRBV27 to TRBJ2-1; TRBD2 matches 8 bases. V lost 2 bases, J lost 0 bases, and 0 bases stayed unmatched. Germline-derived CDR1 and CDR2 are MNHEY and SMNVEV (reference sequence). The CDR3 length is 15 residues.

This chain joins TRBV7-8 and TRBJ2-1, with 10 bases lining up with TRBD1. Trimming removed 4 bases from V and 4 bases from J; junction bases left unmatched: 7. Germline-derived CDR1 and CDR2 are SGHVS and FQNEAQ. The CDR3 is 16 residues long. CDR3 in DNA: TGTGCCAGCAGCTCCTCAGACAGGGGGCAGTACAATGAGCAGTTCTTC. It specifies CASSSSDRGQYNEQFF.

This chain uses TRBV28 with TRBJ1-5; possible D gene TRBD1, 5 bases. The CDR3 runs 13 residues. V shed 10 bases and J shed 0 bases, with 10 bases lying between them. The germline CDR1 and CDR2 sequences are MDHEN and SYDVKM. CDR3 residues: CATQAHSNQPQHF. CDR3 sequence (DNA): TGTGCCACACAGGCACATAGCAATCAGCCCCAGCATTTT.

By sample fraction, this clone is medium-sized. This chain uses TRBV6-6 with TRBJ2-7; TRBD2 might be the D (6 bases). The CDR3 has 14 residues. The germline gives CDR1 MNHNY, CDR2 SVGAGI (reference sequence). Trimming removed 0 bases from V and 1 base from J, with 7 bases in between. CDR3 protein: CASSYSGGSYEQYF. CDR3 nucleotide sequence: TGTGCCAGCAGTTACTCGGGGGGTTCCTACGAGCAGTACTTC.

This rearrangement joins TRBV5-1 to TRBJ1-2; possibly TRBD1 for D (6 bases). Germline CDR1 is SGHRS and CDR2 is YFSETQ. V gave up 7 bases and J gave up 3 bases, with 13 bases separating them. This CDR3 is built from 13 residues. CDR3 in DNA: TGCGCCAGCGGCCGAGGGGGGGACTATGGCTACACCTTC. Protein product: CASGRGGDYGYTF.

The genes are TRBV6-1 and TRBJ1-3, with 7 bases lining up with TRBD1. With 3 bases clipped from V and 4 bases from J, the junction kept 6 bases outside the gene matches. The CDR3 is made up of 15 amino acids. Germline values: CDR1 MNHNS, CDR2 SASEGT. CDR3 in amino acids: CASSETGRSGNTIYF. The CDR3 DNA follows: TGTGCCAGCAGTGAGACAGGGCGATCCGGAAACACCATATATTTT.

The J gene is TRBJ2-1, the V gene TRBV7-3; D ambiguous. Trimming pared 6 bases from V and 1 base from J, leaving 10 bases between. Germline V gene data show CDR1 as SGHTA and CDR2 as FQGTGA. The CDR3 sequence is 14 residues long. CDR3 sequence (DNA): TGTGCCAGCAGTTTGAGCGCGTCCTACAATGAGCAGTTCTTC. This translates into CASSLSASYNEQFF.

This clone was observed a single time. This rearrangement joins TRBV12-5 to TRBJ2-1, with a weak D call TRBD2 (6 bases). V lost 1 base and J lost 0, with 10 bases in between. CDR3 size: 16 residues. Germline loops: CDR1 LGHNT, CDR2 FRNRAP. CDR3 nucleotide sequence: TGTGCTAGTGGTTTGGGGGCCGGGGGCTCCTACAATGAGCAGTTCTTC. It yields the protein CASGLGAGGSYNEQFF.

CDR3 DNA: TGTGCCACCAGCAGAGACCTTTCTAACACCGGGGAGCTGTTTTTT. It is translated as CATSRDLSNTGELFF. The chain couples TRBV15 to TRBJ2-2; no clear D. This CDR3 has 15 residues. Germline assignment: CDR1 LNHNV and CDR2 YYDKDF (reference sequence). Deletions cut 0 bases from V and 2 bases from J, with 7 bases between.